This T cell receptor beta chain was found in a study of blood T cell repertoires in COVID-19 (dated by TCRdb to the early 2020s). Background on the whole study: The collaborator samples originated in the United States, Italy and Spain and spanned the acute and convalescent phases of COVID-19. The repertoires were released in a freely available public database meant as a resource for research on the immune response to SARS-CoV-2. The sample metadata nearly always contained a de-identified subject ID, COVID-19 status, age in years and sex. The prospective study material was composed of cDNA or gDNA derived from T cells, B-cell-depleted T cells, or PBMCs. HLA class I and class II types, where available, came from metadata supplied by the sample provider rather than from assay-based typing. Subjects who had been exposed to COVID-19, were actively infected with it, or had recovered from it provided the deeply sampled blood TCRbeta repertoires that made up the dataset. The samples were drawn from two sources: the first 160 participants of the ongoing ImmuneRACE study, and 1,000 to 1,500 subjects contributed by 6 global collaborators.

Collaborating institutions collected whole blood in K2EDTA tubes following their own protocols. For TCRbeta analysis, collaborators shipped samples in one of three forms: frozen whole blood, isolated PBMCs, or DNA extracted from either of those sample types. The germline V end is reduced by 4 bases and the J end by 10 bases; junction bases left unmatched: 11. CDR3 length: 14 amino acids, cysteine to phenylalanine. Left in the record is the CDR3 DNA by itself, 42 bases read in frame from the first base. As encoded in the germline V gene, CDR1 is SGHTS while CDR2 is YDEGEE. What the research found in general, with its limitations: How much clinical and demographic metadata was included differed by source and by participant, and the metadata was provided uncurated.

The immunoSEQ Assay, a bias-controlled multiplex PCR, was used to amplify TCRbeta CDR3 regions from genomic DNA. The authors' pipeline ran thus. The number of nucleated cells in each sample was estimated by amplification of reference gene primers within the assay. To quantify the absolute abundance of each unique TCRbeta CDR3 rearrangement, sequence reads were collapsed and filtered. For each sample, productive Simpson clonality was calculated as the square root of Simpson's diversity index over productive rearrangements. What TCRdb holds here is the immuneACCESS table cut down to in-frame rearrangements. Part of the clones is not present; checked against another copy, under half of the missing clones reflect an unresolved V gene, and the others are unexplained. Clone size and V and J calls were adopted from that table, with D and trimming inferred from the DNA. The sample table contains about 140,000 clones; only one count was recorded for less than 80% of them. More than 3.5% of the sample rests with the top ten.

With respect to this clone: Its antigen specificity is not known. No quality values exist for individual bases; no much larger clone is one base distant.

Sequences were obtained from peripheral blood. This receptor was taken from an elderly woman with active or convalescent COVID-19. The V and J segments used are TRBV5-8 and TRBJ1-5, with 7 bases aligning to TRBD1. The base sequence is TGTGCCAGCAGCCTGACAGGGACATTCAGACCCCAGCATTTT. The translation is CASSLTGTFRPQHF.